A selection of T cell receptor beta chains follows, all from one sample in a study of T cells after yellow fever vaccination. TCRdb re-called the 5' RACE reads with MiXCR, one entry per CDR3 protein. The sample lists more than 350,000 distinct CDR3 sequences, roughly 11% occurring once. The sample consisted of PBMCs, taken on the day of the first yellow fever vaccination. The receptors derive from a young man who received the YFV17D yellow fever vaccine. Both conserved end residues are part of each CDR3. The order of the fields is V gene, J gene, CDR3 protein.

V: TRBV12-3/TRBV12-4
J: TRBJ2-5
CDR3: CASMGLQETQYF

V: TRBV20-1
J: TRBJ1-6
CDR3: CSATVGTGPSPLHF

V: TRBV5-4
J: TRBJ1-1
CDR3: CASSWGGSMNTEAFF

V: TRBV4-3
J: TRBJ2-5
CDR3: CASSQDIGGETQYF

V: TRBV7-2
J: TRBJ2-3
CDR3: CASRRRGGAEDTQYF

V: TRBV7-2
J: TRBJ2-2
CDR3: CASSLQTGGSGELFF

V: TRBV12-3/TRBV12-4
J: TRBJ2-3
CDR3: CASSHSSFTDTQYF

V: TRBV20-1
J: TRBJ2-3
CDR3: CSATSRAGGSTDTQYF

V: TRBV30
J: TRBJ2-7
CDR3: CAWKGGSSYEQYF

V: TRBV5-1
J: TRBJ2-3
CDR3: CASSTEGSDTQYF

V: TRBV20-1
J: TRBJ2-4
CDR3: CSARSGKVAKNIQYF

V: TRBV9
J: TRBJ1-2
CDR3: CASSEYNSHDGYTF

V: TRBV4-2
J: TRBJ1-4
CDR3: CASSSKLLGAGGSGKLFF

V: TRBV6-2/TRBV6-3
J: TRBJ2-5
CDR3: CASSYRAWETQYF

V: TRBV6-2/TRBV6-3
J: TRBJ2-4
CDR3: CASSRQGGAKNIQYF

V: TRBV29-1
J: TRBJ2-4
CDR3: CSVEDLQGEVSIQYF

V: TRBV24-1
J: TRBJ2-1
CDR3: CATSVGLAGDYEQFF

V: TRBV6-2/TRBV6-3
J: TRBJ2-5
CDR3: CASKLTGTRGQTQYF

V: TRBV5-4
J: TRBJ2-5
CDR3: CASRRGGGLNQETQYF

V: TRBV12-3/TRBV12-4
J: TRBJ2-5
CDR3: CASSLSSGPAQYF

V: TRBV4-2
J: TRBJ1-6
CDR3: CASSQDSGTALRPLHF

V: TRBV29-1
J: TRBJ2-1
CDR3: CSGRGDTYNEQFF

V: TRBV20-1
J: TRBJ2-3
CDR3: CSVLAGGFGYTQYF

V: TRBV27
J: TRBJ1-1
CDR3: CASSLRRMAEAFF

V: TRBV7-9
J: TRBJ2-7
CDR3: CASSAQGSSYEQYF

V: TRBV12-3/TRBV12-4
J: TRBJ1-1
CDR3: CASNNRAANTEAFF

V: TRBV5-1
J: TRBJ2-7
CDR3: CASSLGRTFYEQYF

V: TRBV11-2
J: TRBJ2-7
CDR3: CASSLDLTASSYEQYF

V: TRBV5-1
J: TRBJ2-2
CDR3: CASSLKGGTIDTGELFF

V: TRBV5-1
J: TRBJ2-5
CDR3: CASSLIPGRARETQYF

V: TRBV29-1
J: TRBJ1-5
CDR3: CSVALGGYNQPQHF

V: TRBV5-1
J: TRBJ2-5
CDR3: CASSPGTAGGYQETQYF

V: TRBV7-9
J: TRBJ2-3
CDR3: CASSLPRASGDTDTQYF

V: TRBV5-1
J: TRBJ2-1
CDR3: CASSFSGQSYNEQFF

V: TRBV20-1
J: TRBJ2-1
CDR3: CSARGMKGYNEQFF